This T cell receptor beta chain was recovered during a study of radiotherapy plus CTLA-4 blockade in lung cancer. Across the study: Overall, 15% to 20% of patients showed an objective response, while roughly 28% attained disease control. Study-wide results and caveats: Clones derived from tumor TCRs expanded in blood after radiotherapy plus ipilimumab. Response was reportedly best predicted by early blood T cell clone dynamics, with interferon-beta.

This clone was counted at least ten times. Antigen: not known. Produced via immunoSEQ multiplex PCR; TCRdb's table is partial and in-frame only. The data hold tens of thousands of clones, with around 73% observed a single time. This CDR3 spans 19 amino acids. Lung cancer patients with chemo-refractory metastatic non-small-cell disease were given focal radiation plus CTLA-4 blockade with ipilimumab. The origin of this receptor is a human donor with non-small cell lung cancer who had a complete response to radiotherapy plus ipilimumab. J is TRBJ2-7 and V is TRBV21-1; the D call of TRBD1 is as the table states it, not checked on the DNA. TRBV21-1 is listed as a pseudogene. Sequenced here: peripheral blood, sampled from a patient treated with radiotherapy plus ipilimumab. DNA for the CDR3: TGTGCCAGCAGCTCTAGGACAGGGGGCCCACGGCCATCAACCTACGAGCAGTACGTC. The encoded protein is CASSSRTGGPRPSTYEQYV.